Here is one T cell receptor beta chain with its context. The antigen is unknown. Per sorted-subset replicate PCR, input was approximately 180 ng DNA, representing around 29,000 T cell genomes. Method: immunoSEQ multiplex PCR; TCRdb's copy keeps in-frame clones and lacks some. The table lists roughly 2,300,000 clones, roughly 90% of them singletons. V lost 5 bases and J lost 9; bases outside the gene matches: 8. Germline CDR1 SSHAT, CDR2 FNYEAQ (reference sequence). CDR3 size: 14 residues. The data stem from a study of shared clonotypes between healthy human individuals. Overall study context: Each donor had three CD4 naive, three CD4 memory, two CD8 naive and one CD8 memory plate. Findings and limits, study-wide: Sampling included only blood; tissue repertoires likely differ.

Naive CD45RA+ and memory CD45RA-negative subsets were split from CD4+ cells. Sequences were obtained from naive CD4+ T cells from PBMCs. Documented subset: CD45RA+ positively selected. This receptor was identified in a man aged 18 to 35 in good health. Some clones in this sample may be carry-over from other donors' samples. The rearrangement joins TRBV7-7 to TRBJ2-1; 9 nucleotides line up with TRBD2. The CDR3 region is CASSPGTSNGEQFF. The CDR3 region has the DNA TGTGCCAGCAGCCCCGGGACTAGCAACGGTGAGCAGTTCTTC. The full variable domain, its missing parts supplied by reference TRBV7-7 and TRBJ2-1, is GAGVSQSPRYKVTKRGQDVTLRCDPISSHATLYWYQQALGQGPEFLTYFNYEAQPDKSGLPSDRFSAERPEGSISTLTIQRTEQRDSAMYRCASSPGTSNGEQFFGPGTRLTVL.